This T cell receptor (gamma chain) came from a study of gamma-delta chains in newborns, infants, children. Study-wide context: Microbial exposure reportedly drives polyclonal innate γδ T cell expansion after birth.

TCRdb fed the reads to CATT. The sample consists of under 600 gamma-chain clones, roughly 50% of them appearing once. This clonotype was sampled from a child who was a newborn, infant or young child, either healthy, febrile or measles-vaccinated (not recorded which). The sample consisted of blood.

CDR3 loop: CATWDGLGYKKLF. The CDR3 region has the DNA TGTGCCACCTGGGACGGGCTGGGTTATAAGAAACTCTTT. The chain carries TRGV2 and TRGJ1 or TRGJ2. The J gene comes from matching the DNA to germline here; TCRdb lacks it. J lost 6 bases, V lost 0 bases, and 5 bases had no gene match. Germline loops: CDR1 EGSNGY, CDR2 YDSYNSKV. The CDR3 extends over 13 amino acids.